The 29 T cell receptor beta chains in this list originate from one sample, sequenced in a study of blood T cell repertoires in COVID-19. Profiled with immunoSEQ multiplex PCR; TCRdb holds only in-frame clones, not every one. The repertoire includes around 230,000 clones, approximately 90% of them detected once, and more than 3.5% sits in the top ten. Material for sequencing was PBMCs or T cells enriched from blood (not recorded which). The receptors were sampled from a woman aged 35 to 49 with acute COVID-19.

The rearrangement joins TRBV3-1 (or the pseudogene TRBV3-2) to TRBJ2-3, with 10 nucleotides matching TRBD2. The V gene end was trimmed by 0 bases and the J gene end by 0 bases; junction bases not matched to a gene: 12. The CDR3 is 20 amino acids. The germline gives CDR1 LGHDT, CDR2 YNNKEL (reference sequence). This CDR3 reads CASSQDRWLAGDLSTDTQYF. The CDR3 coding sequence is TGTGCCAGCAGCCAAGATCGTTGGCTAGCGGGGGACCTGAGCACAGATACGCAGTATTTT.

V and J are TRBV7-2 and TRBJ1-5, with 7 bases fitting TRBD1. The CDR3 loop spans 14 amino acids. V lost 5 bases, J lost 7 bases, and 8 bases stayed unmatched. Germline loops: CDR1 SGHTA, CDR2 FQGNSA. CDR3 nucleotides: TGTGCCAGCAGCCCCGACAGGGTATGGCAGCCCCAGCATTTT. It translates to CASSPDRVWQPQHF.

This CDR3 is CASSLEGVPDTQYF. The CDR3 DNA sequence: TGCGCCAGCAGCTTGGAGGGGGTCCCAGATACGCAGTATTTT. This rearrangement joins TRBV5-1 to TRBJ2-3; D is possibly TRBD1 (6 bases). The ends were cut back, 0 bases at V and 4 bases at J, with 9 bases in the middle. The CDR3 spans 14 residues. Germline CDR1 SGHRS, CDR2 YFSETQ.

Written as DNA, the CDR3 is TGTGCCAGCAGCTCCCGACTAGCGCGGGATACGCAGTATTTT. This sequence encodes CASSSRLARDTQYF. The rearrangement uses TRBV5-8 and TRBJ2-3, with TRBD2 matching over 8 bases. Germline assignment: CDR1 SGHTS and CDR2 YDEGEE. The CDR3 spans 14 residues. With 3 bases clipped from V and 6 bases from J, the junction kept 6 bases outside the gene matches.

This clone came up a few times. The chain uses TRBV4-3 and TRBJ2-7; the D is unclear. The CDR3 loop spans 15 amino acids. Trimming took off 1 base at V and 0 bases at J, with 10 bases between the two ends. CDR1 and CDR2 (germline): LGHNA, YSLEER. The CDR3 sequence: CASSQGAAPSYEQYF. As DNA, the CDR3 is TGCGCCAGCAGCCAAGGGGCAGCTCCCTCCTACGAGCAGTACTTC.

V gene TRBV7-9 combines with J gene TRBJ2-2; maybe TRBD2 (6 bases). The CDR3 runs 15 residues. Per germline, CDR1 SEHNR and CDR2 FQNEAQ (reference sequence). Trimming took off 1 base at V and 6 bases at J, with 12 bases between the two ends. The CDR3 bases are TGTGCCAGCAGCTTAGTAGCGGCGGGGCCCGGGGAGCTGTTTTTT. It is translated as CASSLVAAGPGELFF. Using reference TRBV7-9 and TRBJ2-2 for the parts outside the CDR3, the full variable domain is DTGVSQNPRHKITKRGQNVTFRCDPISEHNRLYWYRQTLGQGPEFLTYFQNEAQLEKSRLLSDRFSAERPKGSFSTLEIQRTEQGDSAMYLCASSLVAAGPGELFFGEGSRLTVL.

The chain employs TRBV7-8 and TRBJ2-2; D perhaps matches TRBD2 (5 bases). V lost 1 base and J lost 1, with 10 bases in between. Germline V lookup: CDR1 SGHVS, CDR2 FQNEAQ. CDR3 length equals 16 residues. The CDR3 loop reads CASSLVLAGNTGELFF. The CDR3 DNA follows: TGTGCCAGCAGCTTAGTTCTGGCGGGGAACACCGGGGAGCTGTTTTTT.

The J gene is TRBJ1-6, the V gene TRBV7-8; D not resolved. The germline V and J ends were trimmed by 2 bases and 2 bases, with 7 bases remaining between them. The CDR3 sequence is 15 residues long. Per germline, CDR1 SGHVS and CDR2 FQNEAQ. The CDR3 nucleotides are TGTGCCAGCAGCTTACGGAGAACCTATAATTCACCCCTCCACTTT. It is translated as CASSLRRTYNSPLHF.

This chain links TRBV2 with TRBJ1-6; D is undetermined. There are 13 residues in the CDR3. Trimming cost V 3 bases and J 7 bases, with 7 bases left between them. Germline assignment: CDR1 SNHLY and CDR2 FYNNEI. For the CDR3, the DNA is TGTGCCAGCAGTGACAGGTCAAATTCACCCCTCCACTTT. Translated, it gives CASSDRSNSPLHF.

V and J are TRBV18 and TRBJ1-5, with a possible D match to TRBD1 (5 bases). Trimming removed 4 bases at V and 0 bases at J, with 13 bases between. The CDR3 loop spans 16 amino acids. In germline, CDR1 is KGHSH, CDR2 LQKENI. CDR3 bases: TGTGCCAGCTCACGAGAACAGGATAATAGCAATCAGCCCCAGCATTTT. It specifies CASSREQDNSNQPQHF.

The CDR3 here is CASSLAGTGAGVYGYTF. In nucleotides, the CDR3 is TGTGCCAGCAGCTTAGCCGGGACAGGCGCCGGCGTCTATGGCTACACCTTC. The chain has TRBV11-2 and TRBJ1-2, with 8 bases matching TRBD1. CDR1 is SGHAT and CDR2 is FQNNGV in the germline V gene. The ends lost 1 base at V and 4 bases at J; junction bases unmatched: 11. This CDR3 spans 17 amino acids. The full variable domain, with the rest looked up from reference TRBV11-2 and TRBJ1-2, is EAGVAQSPRYKIIEKRQSVAFWCNPISGHATLYWYQQILGQGPKLLIQFQNNGVVDDSQLPKDRFSAERLKGVDSTLKIQPAKLEDSAVYLCASSLAGTGAGVYGYTFGSGTRLTVV.

In its sample, this clone was seen a few times. The chain is built from TRBV15 and TRBJ1-1; D possibly corresponds to TRBD1 (6 bases). The CDR3 totals 18 residues. V lost 0 bases to trimming and J lost 0 bases, with 17 bases between them. Germline CDR1 LNHNV, CDR2 YYDKDF (reference sequence). CDR3 nucleotide sequence: TGTGCCACCAGCAGAGATCGGGTACAGGGAAAATTGAACACTGAAGCTTTCTTT. This sequence encodes CATSRDRVQGKLNTEAFF.

V is TRBV24-1 and J is TRBJ2-3; D may be TRBD2 (5 bases). Trimming took 7 bases from V and 11 from J, leaving 12 bases between them. The CDR3 totals 11 residues. Germline CDR1 is KGHDR and CDR2 is SFDVKD. CDR3 DNA: TGTGCCACCAGGGACTCCTCTATGCAGTATTTT. Protein sequence: CATRDSSMQYF.

The genes are TRBV12-3 or TRBV12-4 and TRBJ1-6, with 11 bases fitting TRBD1. The V gene end was trimmed by 4 bases and the J gene end by 16 bases; junction bases not matched to a gene: 6. The CDR3 loop spans 13 amino acids. CDR3 DNA sequence: TGTGCCAGCAGTTACTTGGGACAGGGGGGTCTCCACTTT. It specifies CASSYLGQGGLHF.

This sequence joins TRBV10-3 and TRBJ1-1, with no clear D. The CDR3 has 13 amino acids. With 11 bases removed from V and 4 bases from J, the gap between germline ends came to 17 bases. Germline V gene data show CDR1 as ENHRY and CDR2 as SYGVKD. CDR3 DNA sequence: TGTGCCGCCTGGGGAGGGATGGGCACTGAAGCTTTCTTT. Translation: CAAWGGMGTEAFF.

The chain employs TRBV18 and TRBJ1-5, with D tentatively TRBD1 (5 bases). This CDR3 comprises 16 residues. Between the trimmed V and J ends, which lost 2 bases and 2 bases, there was a span of 13 bases. Germline V gene lookup returns CDR1 KGHSH and CDR2 LQKENI. CDR3 in amino acids: CASSPSTGDRNQPQHF. The CDR3, as DNA: TGTGCCAGCTCACCATCAACGGGGGATCGCAATCAGCCCCAGCATTTT.

The chain combines TRBV3-1 (or the pseudogene TRBV3-2) with TRBJ1-1, with D hard to call. The CDR3 extends over 13 amino acids. V lost 1 base, J lost 5 bases, and 8 bases lay in between. In germline, CDR1 is LGHDT, CDR2 YNNKEL (reference sequence). This CDR3 is CASSQARTTEAFF. The DNA for the CDR3 is TGTGCCAGCAGCCAAGCTAGAACAACTGAAGCTTTCTTT.

This chain connects TRBV7-9 to TRBJ1-5; D might be TRBD1 (6 bases). The germline V gene encodes CDR1 SEHNR and CDR2 FQNEAQ (reference sequence). V was cut by 1 base and J by 11 bases, with 9 bases left in between. The CDR3 length is 12 residues. This CDR3 is CASSLDPGAQHF. For the CDR3, the DNA is TGTGCCAGCAGCTTAGATCCAGGGGCCCAGCATTTT.

The chain recombines TRBV3-1 (or the pseudogene TRBV3-2) with TRBJ1-1; unclear D gene. V lost 3 bases to trimming and J lost 7 bases, with 6 bases between them. The CDR3 runs 11 residues. Looked up from germline, CDR1 is LGHDT and CDR2 is YNNKEL (reference sequence). The CDR3 DNA reads TGTGCCAGCAGCCAGGTAGATGAAGCTTTCTTT. This translates into CASSQVDEAFF.

The V gene is TRBV9, the J gene TRBJ1-6; D uncertain. This CDR3 contains 13 residues. V lost 0 bases and J 8 bases, leaving 6 bases between the germline ends. CDR1 is SGDLS, CDR2 YYNGEE, per germline. CDR3 bases: TGTGCCAGCAGCGTAGGAGTTTATTCACCCCTCCACTTT. As protein: CASSVGVYSPLHF.

The gene calls are TRBV5-1 and TRBJ1-1; D not resolved. V lost 0 bases to trimming and J lost 4 bases, with 13 bases between them. The CDR3 totals 15 residues. Germline V CDR1 and CDR2: SGHRS, YFSETQ. The CDR3 region has the DNA TGCGCCAGCAGCTTGGCGCGAGGGTGGGTCACTGAAGCTTTCTTT. Its protein product is CASSLARGWVTEAFF.

The genes are TRBV5-1 and TRBJ2-1; 8 nucleotides line up with TRBD2. Unmatched junction bases numbered 14, after V lost 0 bases and J lost 9 bases. The CDR3 has 17 residues. CDR1 and CDR2 from the germline V gene are SGHRS and YFSETQ. CDR3 sequence: CASSLANRPGGPGEQFF. The CDR3 nucleotides read TGCGCCAGCAGCTTGGCCAACCGACCGGGGGGGCCCGGTGAGCAGTTCTTC.

The chain employs TRBV7-9 and TRBJ2-1; 8 positions match TRBD1. The CDR3 length is 14 residues. Losses at the gene ends were 4 bases for V and 2 bases for J; bases not matched to a gene: 1. Germline CDR1 SEHNR, CDR2 FQNEAQ (reference sequence). CDR3 coding DNA: TGTGCCAGCAGCTCGGGACAGGCCTACAATGAGCAGTTCTTC. Its translation is CASSSGQAYNEQFF.

V usage is TRBV14 and J usage is TRBJ1-2; 12 bases agree with TRBD1. Looked up from germline, CDR1 is SGHDN and CDR2 is FVKESK. There are 15 residues in the CDR3. V lost 5 bases to trimming and J lost 4 bases; unmatched junction nucleotides: 5. Here the CDR3 reads CASSGTGGAFYGYTF. The CDR3 region has the DNA TGTGCCAGCAGCGGGACAGGGGGCGCCTTCTATGGCTACACCTTC.

The chain is built from TRBV3-1 (or the pseudogene TRBV3-2) and TRBJ1-3; 7 bases match TRBD1. There are 16 residues in the CDR3. CDR1 and CDR2 (germline): LGHDT, YNNKEL (reference sequence). The V segment lost 4 bases and the J segment 2 bases; nucleotides outside the gene matches: 8. This chain's CDR3 is CASSRHRGGTGNTIYF. Here the CDR3 DNA reads TGTGCCAGCAGCCGCCACAGGGGCGGCACTGGAAACACCATATATTTT.

This chain joins TRBV29-1 and TRBJ1-1; no firm D call. Trimming pared 7 bases from V and 7 bases from J, leaving 31 bases between. The CDR3 contains 17 residues. CDR1 and CDR2 from the germline V gene are SQVTM and ANQGSEA. CDR3 loop: CSATLTLTGFKEGEAFF. The CDR3 coding sequence is TGCAGCGCGACGTTGACATTGACCGGGTTTAAGGAGGGTGAAGCTTTCTTT.

The rearrangement joins TRBV7-9 to TRBJ2-5; TRBD2 aligns across 9 bases. CDR3 size: 16 residues. CDR1 SEHNR and CDR2 FQNEAQ come from the germline V gene (reference sequence). The junction had 7 bases not matched to a gene; V was cut back by 3 bases and J by 2 bases. The CDR3 DNA is TGTGCCAGCAGCTTTGGACTAGCGAAACAGCAAGAGACCCAGTACTTC. Translated: CASSFGLAKQQETQYF. Filled out from reference TRBV7-9 and TRBJ2-5, the complete variable domain reads DTGVSQNPRHKITKRGQNVTFRCDPISEHNRLYWYRQTLGQGPEFLTYFQNEAQLEKSRLLSDRFSAERPKGSFSTLEIQRTEQGDSAMYLCASSFGLAKQQETQYFGPGTRLLVL.

V is TRBV6-5 and J is TRBJ1-6; D ambiguous. Trimming took 5 bases from V and 7 from J, leaving 15 bases between them. This CDR3 is built from 15 residues. The germline CDR1 and CDR2 sequences are MNHEY and SVGAGI. This CDR3 reads CASSPLDGGNSPLHF. In nucleotides, the CDR3 is TGTGCCAGCAGTCCTCTGGACGGAGGGAATTCACCCCTCCACTTT.

The V call is TRBV6-5, the J call TRBJ2-6; a possible D gene is TRBD2 (6 bases). The germline V and J ends were trimmed by 6 bases and 3 bases, with 12 bases remaining between them. The germline CDR1 and CDR2 sequences are MNHEY and SVGAGI. The CDR3 is made up of 15 amino acids. The CDR3 spells CASRRDFVGANVLTF. The CDR3 DNA is TGTGCCAGCAGACGGGACTTCGTTGGGGCCAACGTCCTGACTTTC.